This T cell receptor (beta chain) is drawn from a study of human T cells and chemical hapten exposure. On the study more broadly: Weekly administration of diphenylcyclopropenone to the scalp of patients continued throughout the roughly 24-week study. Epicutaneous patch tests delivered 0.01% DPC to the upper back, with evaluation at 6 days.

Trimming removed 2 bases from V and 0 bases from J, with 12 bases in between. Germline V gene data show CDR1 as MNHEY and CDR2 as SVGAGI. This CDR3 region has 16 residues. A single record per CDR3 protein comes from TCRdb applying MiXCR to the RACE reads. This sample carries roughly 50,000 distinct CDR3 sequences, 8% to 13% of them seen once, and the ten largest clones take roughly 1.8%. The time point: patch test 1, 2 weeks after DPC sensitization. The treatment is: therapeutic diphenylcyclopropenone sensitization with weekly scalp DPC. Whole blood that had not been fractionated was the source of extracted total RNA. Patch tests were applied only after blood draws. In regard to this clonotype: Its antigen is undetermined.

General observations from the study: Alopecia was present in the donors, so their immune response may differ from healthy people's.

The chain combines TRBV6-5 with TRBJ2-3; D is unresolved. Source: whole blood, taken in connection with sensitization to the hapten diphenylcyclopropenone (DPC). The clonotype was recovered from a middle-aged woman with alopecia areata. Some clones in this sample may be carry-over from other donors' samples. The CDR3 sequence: CASSYRGRYSTDTQYF. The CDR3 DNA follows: TGTGCCAGCAGTTACCGTGGCAGGTATAGCACAGATACGCAGTATTTT.